This TCR beta chain was obtained from a study of cytotoxic CD8 clonotypes in ibrutinib-treated CLL. Here immunoSEQ multiplex PCR was the method, and the copy in TCRdb shows in-frame clones only, minus some. The profile shows 200,000 to 250,000 clones, more than 75% of them singletons. The V and J ends lost 5 bases and 0 bases, in that order; junction bases with no gene match: 3. Germline assignment: CDR1 ENHRY and CDR2 SYGVKD. The CDR3 covers 14 residues. Sequencing used PBMCs, obtained after 12 months of ibrutinib treatment. This TCR was sampled from a human donor with chronic lymphocytic leukemia. V usage is TRBV10-3 and J usage is TRBJ2-7, with TRBD2 matching 8 bases. CDR3 bases: TGTGCCATCAGTCTCGGGACTAGCTCCTACGAGCAGTACTTC. It yields the protein CAISLGTSSYEQYF.